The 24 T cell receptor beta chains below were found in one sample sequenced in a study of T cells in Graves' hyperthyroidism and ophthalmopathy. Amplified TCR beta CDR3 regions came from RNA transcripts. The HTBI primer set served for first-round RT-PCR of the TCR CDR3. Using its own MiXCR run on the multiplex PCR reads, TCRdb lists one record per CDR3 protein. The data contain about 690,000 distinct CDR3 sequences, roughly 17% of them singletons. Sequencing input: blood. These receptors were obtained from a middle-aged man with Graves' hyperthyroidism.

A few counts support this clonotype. The CDR3 DNA reads TGTGCCAGCAGCCCGCTAGCGGGAGGGCCAACAGATACGCAGTATTTT. Encoded protein: CASSPLAGGPTDTQYF. V and J are TRBV7-6 and TRBJ2-3; 12 nucleotides agree with TRBD2. CDR1 is SGHVS, CDR2 FNYEAQ, per germline. V dropped 5 bases and J dropped 3; count of bases not matched to a gene: 6. The CDR3 length is 16 residues.

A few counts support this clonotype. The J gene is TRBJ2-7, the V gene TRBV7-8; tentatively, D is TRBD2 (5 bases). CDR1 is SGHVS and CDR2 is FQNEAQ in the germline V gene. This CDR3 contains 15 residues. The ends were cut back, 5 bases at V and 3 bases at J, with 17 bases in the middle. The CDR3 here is CASSPFLGGIYEQYF. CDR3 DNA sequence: TGTGCCAGCAGCCCCTTCCTAGGAGGAATCTACGAGCAGTACTTC.

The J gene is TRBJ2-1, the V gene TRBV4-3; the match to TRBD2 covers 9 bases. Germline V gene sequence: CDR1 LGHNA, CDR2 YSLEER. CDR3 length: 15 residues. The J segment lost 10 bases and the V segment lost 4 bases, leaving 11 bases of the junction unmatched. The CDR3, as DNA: TGCGCCAGCAGCCCTACGCGGGAGGGGGATCGAGAGCAGTTCTTC. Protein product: CASSPTREGDREQFF.

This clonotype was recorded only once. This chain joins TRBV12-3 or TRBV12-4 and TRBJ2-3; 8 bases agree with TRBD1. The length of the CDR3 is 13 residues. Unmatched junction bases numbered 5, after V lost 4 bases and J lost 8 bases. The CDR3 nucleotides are TGTGCCAGCAGTTCCCGGACAGGGAGTACGCAGTATTTT. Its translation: CASSSRTGSTQYF.

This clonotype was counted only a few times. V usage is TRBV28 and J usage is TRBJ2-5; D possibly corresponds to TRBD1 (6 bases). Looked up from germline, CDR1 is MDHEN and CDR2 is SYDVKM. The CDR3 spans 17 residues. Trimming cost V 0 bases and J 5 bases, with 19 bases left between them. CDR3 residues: CASSLCHLQGGEETQYF. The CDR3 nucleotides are TGTGCCAGCAGTTTATGCCATTTACAGGGTGGGGAGGAGACCCAGTACTTC.

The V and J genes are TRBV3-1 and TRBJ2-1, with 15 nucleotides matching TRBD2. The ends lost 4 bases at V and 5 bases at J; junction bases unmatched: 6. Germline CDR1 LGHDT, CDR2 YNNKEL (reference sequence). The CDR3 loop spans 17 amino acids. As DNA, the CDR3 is TGTGCCAGCAGCCTCAGGACTAGCGGGGGGGGAAACAATGAGCAGTTCTTC. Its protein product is CASSLRTSGGGNNEQFF.

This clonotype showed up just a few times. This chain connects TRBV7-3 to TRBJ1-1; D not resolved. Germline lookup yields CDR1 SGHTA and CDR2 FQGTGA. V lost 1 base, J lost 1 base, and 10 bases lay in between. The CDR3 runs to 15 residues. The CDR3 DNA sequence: TGTGCCAGCAGCTTAATTCGGGATCCGAACACTGAAGCTTTCTTT. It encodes CASSLIRDPNTEAFF.

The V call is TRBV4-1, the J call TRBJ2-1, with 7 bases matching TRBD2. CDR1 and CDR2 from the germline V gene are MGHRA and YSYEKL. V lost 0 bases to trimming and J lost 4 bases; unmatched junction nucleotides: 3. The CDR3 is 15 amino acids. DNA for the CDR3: TGCGCCAGCAGCCAAGATGGGACTACTTACAATGAGCAGTTCTTC. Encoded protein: CASSQDGTTYNEQFF.

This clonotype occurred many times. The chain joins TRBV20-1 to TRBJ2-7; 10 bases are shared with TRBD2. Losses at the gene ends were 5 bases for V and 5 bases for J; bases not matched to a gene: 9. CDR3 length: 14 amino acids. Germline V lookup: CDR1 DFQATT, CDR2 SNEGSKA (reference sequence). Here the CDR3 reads CSADQREGNNEQYF. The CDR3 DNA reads TGCAGTGCTGACCAGCGGGAGGGAAACAACGAGCAGTACTTC.

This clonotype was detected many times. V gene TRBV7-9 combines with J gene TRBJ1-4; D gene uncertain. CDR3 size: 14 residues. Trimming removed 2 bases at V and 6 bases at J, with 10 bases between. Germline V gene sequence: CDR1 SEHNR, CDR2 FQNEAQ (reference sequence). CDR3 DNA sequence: TGTGCCAGCAGCTTATCGGGGAAGCATGAAAAACTGTTTTTT. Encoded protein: CASSLSGKHEKLFF.

Written as DNA, the CDR3 is TGTGCCAGCAGCGTAGCGGACAGGGGGTTTGAAGCTTTCTTT. Amino acids: CASSVADRGFEAFF. The chain joins TRBV9 to TRBJ1-1; 10 nucleotides line up with TRBD1. With 0 bases clipped from V and 7 bases from J, the junction kept 3 bases outside the gene matches. CDR1 is SGDLS, CDR2 YYNGEE, per germline. The CDR3 sequence is 14 residues long.

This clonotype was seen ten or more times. CDR3 coding DNA: TGTGCCAGCAGCTTAGCGACGGGGAGGTTGGATGAGCAGTTCTTC. Translating it yields CASSLATGRLDEQFF. V usage is TRBV7-2 and J usage is TRBJ2-1; the D gene is possibly TRBD2 (6 bases). Germline assignment: CDR1 SGHTA and CDR2 FQGNSA. V lost 0 bases and J 8 bases, leaving 14 bases between the germline ends. This CDR3 comprises 15 residues.

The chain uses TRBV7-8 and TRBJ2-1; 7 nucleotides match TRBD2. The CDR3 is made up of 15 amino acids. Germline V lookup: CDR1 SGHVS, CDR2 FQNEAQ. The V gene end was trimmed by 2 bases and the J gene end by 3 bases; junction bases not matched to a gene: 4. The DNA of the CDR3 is TGTGCCAGCAGCTTACTAGCGGAGTTCTACAATGAGCAGTTCTTC. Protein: CASSLLAEFYNEQFF.

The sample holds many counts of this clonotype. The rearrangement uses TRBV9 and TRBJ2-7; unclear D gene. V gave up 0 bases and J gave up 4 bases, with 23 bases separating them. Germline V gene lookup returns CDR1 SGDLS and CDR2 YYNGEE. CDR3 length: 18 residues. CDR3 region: CASSVEVSAKDLKYEQYF. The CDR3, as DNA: TGTGCCAGCAGCGTAGAAGTAAGCGCGAAGGATCTTAAGTACGAGCAGTACTTC.

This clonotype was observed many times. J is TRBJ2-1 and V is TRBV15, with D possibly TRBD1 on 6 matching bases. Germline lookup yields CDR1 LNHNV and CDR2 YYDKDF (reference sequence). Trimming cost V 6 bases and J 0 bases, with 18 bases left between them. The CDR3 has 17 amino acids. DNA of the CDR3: TGTGCCACCAGAGATCCAGGGGAATCTTACTCCTACAATGAGCAGTTCTTC. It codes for CATRDPGESYSYNEQFF.

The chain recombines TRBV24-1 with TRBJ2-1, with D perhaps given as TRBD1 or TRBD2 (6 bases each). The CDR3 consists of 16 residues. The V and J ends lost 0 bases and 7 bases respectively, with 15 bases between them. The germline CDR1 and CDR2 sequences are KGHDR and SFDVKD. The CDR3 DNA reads TGTGCCACCAGTGATTTGTCGGGGGCTATAAAGAATGAGCAGTTCTTC. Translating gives CATSDLSGAIKNEQFF.

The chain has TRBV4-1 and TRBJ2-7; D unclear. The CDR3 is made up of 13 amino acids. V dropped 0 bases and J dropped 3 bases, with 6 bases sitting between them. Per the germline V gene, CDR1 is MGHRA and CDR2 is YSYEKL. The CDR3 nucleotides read TGCGCCAGCAGCCAAGAAGGAGACTACGAGCAGTACTTC. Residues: CASSQEGDYEQYF.

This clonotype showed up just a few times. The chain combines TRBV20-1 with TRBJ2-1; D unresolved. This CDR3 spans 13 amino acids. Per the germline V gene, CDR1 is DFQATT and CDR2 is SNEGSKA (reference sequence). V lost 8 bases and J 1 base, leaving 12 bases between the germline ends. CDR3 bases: TGCAGTATAAGGGAATGGTCCTACAATGAGCAGTTCTTC. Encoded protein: CSIREWSYNEQFF.

The CDR3 DNA reads TGTGCCAGCAGTTTTCCACGACAAACGAGCGTCTATGGCTACACCTTC. This sequence encodes CASSFPRQTSVYGYTF. The chain links TRBV28 to TRBJ1-2; D unclear. The germline CDR1 and CDR2 sequences are MDHEN and SYDVKM. CDR3 size: 16 residues. Trimming removed 3 bases from V and 4 bases from J, with 18 bases in between.

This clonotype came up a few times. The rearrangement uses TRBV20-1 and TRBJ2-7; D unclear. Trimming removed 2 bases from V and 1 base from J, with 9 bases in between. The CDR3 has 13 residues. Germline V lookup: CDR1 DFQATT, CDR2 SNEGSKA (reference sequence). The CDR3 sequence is CSARRVGSYEQYF. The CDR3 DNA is TGCAGTGCTAGACGGGTGGGGTCCTACGAGCAGTACTTC.

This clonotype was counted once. The CDR3, as DNA: TGTGCCAGCATCACGACTAGCGGGAGCACAGATACGCAGTATTTT. It translates to CASITTSGSTDTQYF. The chain links TRBV6-1 to TRBJ2-3, with 10 bases aligning to TRBD2. V lost 7 bases, J lost 0 bases, and 4 bases stayed unmatched. CDR1 is MNHNS, CDR2 SASEGT, per germline. This CDR3 comprises 15 residues.

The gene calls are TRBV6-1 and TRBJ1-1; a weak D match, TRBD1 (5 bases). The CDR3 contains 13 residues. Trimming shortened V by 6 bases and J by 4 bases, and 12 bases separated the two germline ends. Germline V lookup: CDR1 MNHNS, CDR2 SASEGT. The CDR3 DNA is TGTGCCAGCAGGATGGGACGGGGCACTGAAGCTTTCTTT. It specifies CASRMGRGTEAFF.

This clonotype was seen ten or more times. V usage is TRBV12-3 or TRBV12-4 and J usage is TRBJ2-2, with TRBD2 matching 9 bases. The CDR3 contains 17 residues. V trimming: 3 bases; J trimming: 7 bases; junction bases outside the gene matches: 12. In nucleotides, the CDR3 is TGTGCCAGCAGTTTTTTCACAGCGGGAGGATTCGGCGGGGAGCTGTTTTTT. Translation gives CASSFFTAGGFGGELFF.

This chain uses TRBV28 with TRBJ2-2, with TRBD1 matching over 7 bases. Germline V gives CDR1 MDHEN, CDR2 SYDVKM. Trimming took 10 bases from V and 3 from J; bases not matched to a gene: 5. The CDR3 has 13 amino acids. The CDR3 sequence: CAITGTDTGELFF. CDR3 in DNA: TGTGCCATTACGGGGACAGACACCGGGGAGCTGTTTTTT.